This TCR beta chain was sequenced for a study of shared clonotypes between healthy human individuals (dated by TCRdb to 2020 to 2022). Regarding the complete study: A couple of women and three men aged 18 to 49 years were included in the cohort. For each donor, three plates each were used for CD4 naive and CD4 memory, two plates were used for CD8 naive, and one plate was used for CD8 memory. The study deeply sequenced blood TCR repertoires of about 5 healthy adults to estimate repertoire size and the extent of clonotype sharing between individuals. Different laboratories and diverse techniques were used to prepare libraries and sequence TCR repertoires, to increase sequencing depth and limit assay-specific biases. Each donor's leukapheresis produced roughly between roughly 0.94 and 9.5 billion PBMCs. The investigation overall reported the following: The small number of donors limited the genetic and exposure-history diversity represented. Sampling was restricted to blood, and TCR repertoires in tissue are likely to differ from TCR repertoires in blood. Clonotypes shared by all four sorted-subset donors showed higher generation probabilities than non-shared clonotypes. Naive subsets generally had larger estimated clonotype richness than memory subsets. Rarefaction of sorted-subset datasets indicated incomplete sequencing despite the large sequencing depth. Across a few donors, about 5.2% of naive CD4, approximately 3.6% of naive CD8, 2% to 2.5% of memory CD4, and approximately 0.4% of memory CD8 clonotypes were shared. Based on pairwise subsampling, the degree of clonotype sharing among donors was expected to be affected by sequencing depth.

A note on this clone: The antigen it binds to is not known. A junction end diverges from the germline sequence, so it may reflect a read error.

Using the deep immunoSEQ assay, multiplex PCR amplified TCR CDR3 regions from genomic DNA. Extracted genomic DNA from each cell subset was spread evenly across all wells of several immunoSEQ 96-well plates, with each plate serving as a replicate. For sorted subsets, each replicate PCR was loaded with approximately 190 ng genomic DNA, equivalent to 30,000 or so T cell genomes. Purified libraries were quantified with a Qubit 3.0 fluorometer, sized on a Bioanalyzer 2100, and re-quantified with the KAPA Library Quantification kit. Every immunoSEQ 96-well plate was sequenced on a separate single-read 150-cycle Illumina NextSeq 550 flow cell. The authors' analysis ran thus. The immunoSEQ output contained only junctional sequences without quality scores, so filtering could not match that applied to full-length reads. To assign V/J genes and CDR3, sequences were annotated using PyIR, a Python wrapper for IgBLAST v1.9, with IMGT germline references. Any read was removed if the V/J assignment was weak (E-value above 1e-6), the CDR3 was missing, or the read contained stop codons, out-of-frame junctions, or ambiguous translated residues. V3J clonotypes were defined by identical inferred V gene, J gene, and CDR3 amino acid sequence. Percentage overlap between repertoires was calculated by dividing the number of shared unique clonotypes by the size of the smaller repertoire. RTK rarefaction, the Chao1 estimator, and Recon v2.1 estimates of unobserved clonotypes were used to assess repertoire richness. For all TCRbeta clonotypes obtained by the gDNA method from four donors, generation probabilities were computed with OLGA. TCRdb's version of the immuneACCESS table is confined to in-frame rearrangements and falls short of the full clone set. An unresolved V gene accounts for under half of the shortfall where checked; the remainder is of unknown origin. V, J and clone size were drawn from that table, and D and trimming were deduced from the DNA. The sample yields around 1.5 million clones; 95% to 99% were counted once. The top ten clonotypes cover about 0.45% of the sample.

The donors were healthy, HIV-negative adults who had no recently reported acute infections or vaccinations. Every donor was a Caucasian adult living in Nashville, Tennessee, USA. CD4+ T cells were enriched by magnetic negative selection; naive cells were then positively selected on CD45RA, and the negative fraction formed the memory subset. Blood was obtained by leukapheresis, after which PBMCs were separated by Ficoll-Histopaque density gradient centrifugation and cryopreserved in liquid nitrogen vapor phase. Analytical flow cytometry was used to check the purity and quantity of every magnetically sorted T cell population. From each sorted fraction, genomic DNA was isolated and quantified by UV absorbance on a Nanodrop 2000c. The clonotype was recovered from a man aged 25 to 45 in good health. Sequenced sample: naive CD4+ T cells sorted from blood. Explained via the paper, the cell subset or site label denotes: CD45RA+ positively selected.

The CDR3 is CASSHSGGSYEQYF. The bases are TGTGCCAGCAGTCACTCGGGAGGATCCTACGAGCAGTACTTC. The rearranged segments are TRBV6-6 and TRBJ2-7; 7 junctional bases match TRBD2. There are 14 amino acids in the CDR3, from cysteine to phenylalanine inclusive. Only the CDR3 DNA stays, 42 bases, in frame from base 1. In the germline V gene (reference sequence), CDR1 corresponds to MNHNY and CDR2 to SVGAGI.